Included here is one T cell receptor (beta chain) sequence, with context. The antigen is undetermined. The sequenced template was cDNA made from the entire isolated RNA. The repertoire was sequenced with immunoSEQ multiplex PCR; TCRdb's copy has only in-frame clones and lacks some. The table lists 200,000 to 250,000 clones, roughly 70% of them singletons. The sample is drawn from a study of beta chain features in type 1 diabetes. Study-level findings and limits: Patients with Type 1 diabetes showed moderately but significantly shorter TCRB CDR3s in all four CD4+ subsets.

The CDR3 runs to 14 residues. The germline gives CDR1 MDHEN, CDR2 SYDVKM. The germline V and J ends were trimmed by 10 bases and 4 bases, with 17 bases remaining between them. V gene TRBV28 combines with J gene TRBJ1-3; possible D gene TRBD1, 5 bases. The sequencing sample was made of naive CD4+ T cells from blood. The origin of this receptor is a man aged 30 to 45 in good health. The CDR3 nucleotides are TGTGCCACCCGGGACTCGAGGTCCGGAAACACCATATATTTT. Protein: CATRDSRSGNTIYF.